These 5 T cell receptor beta chains were sequenced from one sample in a study of molecular identifiers for immune sequencing clone quantification. TCRdb re-called the PCR reads with MiXCR, one entry per CDR3 protein. The sample lists over 100,000 distinct CDR3 sequences; under 40% were seen once. The material sequenced was naive CD8+ T cells from blood, with Jurkat cell RNA spiked in. Subset reported: FACS-sorted CD8+CD4-CCR7+CD45RA+ naive T cells. Receptor source: a human donor in good health. Some libraries in this study had Jurkat cell RNA spiked in.

This clonotype was detected a few times. The chain recombines TRBV7-6 with TRBJ1-5, with a possible D match to TRBD1 (5 bases). The ends were cut back, 2 bases at V and 5 bases at J, with 7 bases in the middle. In germline, CDR1 is SGHVS, CDR2 FNYEAQ. The CDR3 is made up of 13 amino acids. CDR3 amino acids: CASSLWGDQPQHF. The DNA of the CDR3 is TGTGCCAGCAGCTTATGGGGGGATCAGCCCCAGCATTTT.

CDR3 nucleotide sequence: TGTGCCAGCAGCCCGGGGTTTGGGCAAGGGGCCCAGTACTTC. This encodes CASSPGFGQGAQYF. The chain carries TRBV5-6 and TRBJ2-5; either TRBD1 or TRBD2 may fit D (5 bases each). CDR1 and CDR2 from the germline V gene are SGHDT and YYEEEE. The V and J ends lost 4 bases and 9 bases respectively, with 19 bases between them. The CDR3 has 14 residues.

The chain recombines TRBV4-1 with TRBJ1-5; weak D call: TRBD1 (6 bases). Trimming took off 6 bases at V and 4 bases at J, with 13 bases between the two ends. The germline gives CDR1 MGHRA, CDR2 YSYEKL. The CDR3 loop spans 14 amino acids. The CDR3 DNA reads as TGCGCCAGCAGTCTGGGGGGGGCAAATCAGCCCCAGCATTTT. The encoded protein is CASSLGGANQPQHF.

This clonotype was seen many times. The V gene is TRBV7-9, the J gene TRBJ2-2; D call uncertain. This CDR3 region has 12 residues. Trimming removed 5 bases from V and 4 bases from J, with 5 bases in between. Germline CDR1 is SEHNR and CDR2 is FQNEAQ (reference sequence). The CDR3: CASSPTTGELFF. DNA of the CDR3: TGTGCCAGCAGCCCAACCACCGGGGAGCTGTTTTTT. Full variable domain (outside the CDR3, taken from reference TRBV7-9 and TRBJ2-2): DTGVSQNPRHKITKRGQNVTFRCDPISEHNRLYWYRQTLGQGPEFLTYFQNEAQLEKSRLLSDRFSAERPKGSFSTLEIQRTEQGDSAMYLCASSPTTGELFFGEGSRLTVL.

The V and J genes are TRBV27 and TRBJ1-6; D is uncertain. V was shortened by 1 base and J by 11 bases, with 9 bases between the two germline ends. CDR3 length equals 13 residues. CDR1 is MNHEY and CDR2 is SMNVEV in the germline V gene (reference sequence). This chain's CDR3 is CASSLWLTAPLHF. The CDR3 bases are TGTGCCAGCAGTTTATGGTTAACTGCACCCCTCCACTTT.